This T cell receptor beta chain was captured in a study of blood T cell repertoires in COVID-19. Background on the study: Material from acute and convalescent COVID-19 was sourced from the United States, Italy and Spain. The cDNA or gDNA used as material had been derived from T cells, B-cell-depleted T cells, or PBMCs.

The CDR3 extends over 19 amino acids. Germline loops: CDR1 ENHRY, CDR2 SYGVKD. Trimming removed 3 bases from V and 0 bases from J; junction bases left unmatched: 8. Using immunoSEQ multiplex PCR, the repertoire was profiled, and TCRdb retains in-frame clones only, with some absent. This sample has roughly 150,000 clones; around four fifths occur once, and the top ten carry around 2.7%. This sequence was found in a man between 70 and 80 years old with acute or convalescent COVID-19. Input material: peripheral blood. The rearrangement uses TRBV10-3 and TRBJ2-2; 12 bases map to TRBD2. The CDR3 DNA sequence: TGTGCCATCAGTGATTTACTAGCGGGGGGCATATCGAACACCGGGGAGCTGTTTTTT. Its protein product is CAISDLLAGGISNTGELFF.